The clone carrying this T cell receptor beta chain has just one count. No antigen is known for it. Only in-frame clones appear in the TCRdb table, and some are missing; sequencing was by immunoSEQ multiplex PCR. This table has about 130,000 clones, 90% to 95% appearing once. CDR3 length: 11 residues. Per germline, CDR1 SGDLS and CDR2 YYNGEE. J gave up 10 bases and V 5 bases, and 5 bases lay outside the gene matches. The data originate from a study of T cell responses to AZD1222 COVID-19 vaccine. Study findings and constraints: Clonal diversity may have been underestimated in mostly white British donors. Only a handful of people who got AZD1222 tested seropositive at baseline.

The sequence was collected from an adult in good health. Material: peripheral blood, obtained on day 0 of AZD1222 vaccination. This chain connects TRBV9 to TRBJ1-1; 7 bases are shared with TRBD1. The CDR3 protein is CASSSTGVAFF. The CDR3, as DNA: TGTGCCAGCAGTTCAACAGGGGTAGCTTTCTTT.